These T cell receptor beta chains were read from a single sample in a study of blood T cells in healthy people across ages. MiXCR, applied by TCRdb to the 5' RACE reads, yields one record per CDR3 protein. Found here are 1.5 million to 2 million distinct CDR3 sequences, around 50% of them singletons; the top ten hold more than 2%. Material: blood. Source of these receptors: a woman in her forties in good health. Each CDR3 is given with its conserved first and last residue. Fields, in order: D gene, V gene, CDR3 length, clone size, J gene, CDR3 protein, CDR3 DNA. The D gene is left open where the match is weak. Some rows have no size entry. The others give once, few or many, or a class for an expanded clone.

-	TRBV24-1	14	-	TRBJ2-3	CATSRPGPTDTQYF	TGTGCCACCAGCAGACCGGGACCCACAGATACGCAGTATTTT
-	TRBV20-1	15	few	TRBJ2-7	CSAIRGGRGHYEQYF	TGCAGTGCTATTCGGGGAGGGCGGGGGCACTACGAGCAGTACTTC
-	TRBV20-1	14	once	TRBJ1-6	CSARGGLYNSPLHF	TGCAGTGCTAGGGGGGGCTTGTATAATTCACCCCTCCACTTT
TRBD1	TRBV5-6	16	-	TRBJ1-1	CASSHGPGTGATEAFF	TGTGCCAGCAGCCATGGTCCCGGGACAGGGGCAACTGAAGCTTTCTTT
-	TRBV7-2	16	-	TRBJ2-1	CASSFSLTTGYNEQFF	TGTGCCAGCAGCTTCTCCCTGACGACAGGCTACAATGAGCAGTTCTTC
TRBD1	TRBV12-3/TRBV12-4	14	-	TRBJ1-2	CVSSLTGAGYGYTF	TGTGTCAGCAGTCTGACAGGGGCTGGCTATGGCTACACCTTC
-	TRBV29-1	13	-	TRBJ2-3	CSSSGSPSDTQYF	TGCAGCTCGTCAGGGTCCCCATCGGATACGCAGTATTTT
-	TRBV12-3/TRBV12-4	12	-	TRBJ1-2	CASRPGRYGYTF	TGTGCCAGCAGACCGGGACGCTATGGCTACACCTTC
-	TRBV3-1	14	-	TRBJ1-1	CASSQGQWATEAFF	TGTGCCAGCAGCCAAGGGCAGTGGGCCACAGAAGCTTTCTTT
TRBD1	TRBV20-1	14	once	TRBJ1-6	CSAATGGGNSPLHF	TGCAGTGCCGCGACAGGGGGCGGGAATTCACCCCTCCACTTT
-	TRBV7-2	15	-	TRBJ1-1	CASSLDWGTNTEAFF	TGTGCCAGCAGCTTAGACTGGGGTACGAACACTGAAGCTTTCTTT
-	TRBV7-8	14	few	TRBJ2-3	CASSFQQSTDTQYF	TGTGCCAGCAGCTTCCAGCAAAGCACAGATACGCAGTATTTT